The rows below give T cell receptor beta chains drawn from one sample of a study of blood T cell repertoires in COVID-19. Sequenced by immunoSEQ multiplex PCR; TCRdb stores in-frame clones only, minus some. This table holds roughly 53,000 clones, about nine tenths found once. Sequenced input: peripheral blood. These receptor sequences come from a woman aged 40 to 50 with active COVID-19. CDR3s include the opening cysteine and the closing phenylalanine or tryptophan. Fields, in order: CDR3 length, V gene, J gene, D gene, clone size, CDR3 protein, CDR3 DNA. A D gene is named only where the DNA matches it firmly. Expanded clones are given a class, and other clones once, few, many or no size at all.

16	TRBV5-4	TRBJ1-3	NA	NA	CASSHASGRTGNTIYF	TGTGCCAGCAGCCACGCTTCAGGGCGAACCGGAAACACCATATATTTT
15	TRBV7-8	TRBJ1-1	NA	NA	CASSLGAVVNTEAFF	TGTGCCAGCAGCTTAGGAGCCGTGGTGAACACTGAAGCTTTCTTT
17	TRBV12-1	TRBJ1-4	NA	NA	CASSQVPGQVRGEKLFF	TGTGCCAGCAGTCAGGTCCCGGGACAGGTACGGGGTGAAAAACTGTTTTTT
17	TRBV18	TRBJ1-3	TRBD1	NA	CASSPTGGQSSGNTIYF	TGTGCCAGCTCACCCACAGGGGGCCAAAGCTCTGGAAACACCATATATTTT
14	TRBV19	TRBJ1-1	NA	NA	CASTSATPGTEAFF	TGTGCCAGTACCTCAGCAACCCCGGGGACTGAAGCTTTCTTT
14	TRBV7-8	TRBJ1-4	NA	few	CASSLARSSEKLFF	TGTGCCAGCAGCCTCGCCAGGTCTTCTGAAAAACTGTTTTTT
19	TRBV12-5	TRBJ2-3	TRBD2	NA	CASGLVLGGGAGGTDTQYF	TGTGCTAGTGGTTTGGTACTAGGCGGGGGGGCCGGAGGCACAGATACGCAGTATTTT
13	TRBV12-3/TRBV12-4	TRBJ1-1	NA	NA	CASSLTGGGEAFF	TGTGCCAGCAGTTTAACGGGGGGCGGTGAAGCTTTCTTT
14	TRBV2	TRBJ1-5	TRBD1	NA	CASSSGQGGQPQHF	TGTGCCAGCAGCTCGGGACAGGGAGGTCAGCCCCAGCATTTT
16	TRBV5-1	TRBJ2-1	NA	NA	CASSLMTTPAYNEQFF	TGCGCCAGCAGCTTGATGACGACTCCAGCCTACAATGAGCAGTTCTTC